A single sample is the source of the 16 T cell receptor beta chains below, sequenced in a study of cytomegalovirus exposure and HLA in healthy donors (dated by TCRdb to the late 2010s). Preparation of the library involved the immunoSEQ multiplex PCR assay. For the multiplex PCR, a mixture combining 60 forward primers for TCR Vbeta segments and 13 reverse primers for TCR Jbeta segments was used. Here the immuneACCESS table is served through TCRdb, limited to in-frame sequences with V and J called. Missing clones are a known gap in these copies; in checked studies unresolved V genes cover under half, and the rest lacks a known reason. The sample records approximately 240,000 clones, around nine tenths of which are singletons. Around 1% of the sample is in the top ten clones. Sequenced sample: PBMCs. Receptors were obtained from a woman aged 18 to 35 in good health and CMV-seronegative.

J is TRBJ1-2 and V is TRBV10-3; 9 nucleotides line up with TRBD1. The junction had 12 bases not matched to a gene; V was cut back by 7 bases and J by 3 bases. The CDR3 loop spans 16 amino acids. Germline CDR1 and CDR2: ENHRY and SYGVKD. The CDR3 sequence is CAITRVQGADDYGYTF. DNA for the CDR3: TGTGCCATCACAAGGGTACAGGGGGCGGACGACTATGGCTACACCTTC.

The chain combines TRBV6-5 with TRBJ1-6, with TRBD1 matching over 10 bases. CDR3 length: 14 amino acids. Germline V gene data show CDR1 as MNHEY and CDR2 as SVGAGI. V lost 4 bases and J lost 10; bases outside the gene matches: 4. In DNA, the CDR3 is TGTGCCAGCAGTTTGGACAGGGGGGGATCACCCCTCCACTTT. Its translation is CASSLDRGGSPLHF.

The V and J genes are TRBV7-9 and TRBJ2-7; TRBD1 agrees at 9 bases. The ends lost 3 bases at V and 1 base at J; junction bases unmatched: 4. This CDR3 is 15 amino acids long. CDR1 is SEHNR and CDR2 is FQNEAQ in the germline V gene (reference sequence). This CDR3 reads CASSLGTGQSYEQYF. Written as DNA, the CDR3 is TGTGCCAGCAGCTTGGGGACAGGGCAATCCTACGAGCAGTACTTC.

This clone was seen a handful of times. V gene TRBV19 combines with J gene TRBJ2-7, with 12 bases matching TRBD2. The CDR3 is 15 residues long. Germline assignment: CDR1 LNHDA and CDR2 SQIVND (reference sequence). V shed 5 bases, J shed 4 bases, and the junction held 6 bases outside the gene matches. This chain's CDR3 is CASSPTSGSRYEQYF. The CDR3 DNA is TGTGCCAGTAGTCCGACTAGCGGGAGTAGGTACGAGCAGTACTTC.

The rearrangement uses TRBV5-6 and TRBJ1-4, with D possibly TRBD1 on 5 matching bases. Trimming pared 3 bases from V and 0 bases from J, leaving 12 bases between. The CDR3 sequence is 16 residues long. Germline loops: CDR1 SGHDT, CDR2 YYEEEE. The CDR3: CASSSGVFATNEKLFF. The CDR3 bases are TGTGCCAGCAGCTCGGGGGTCTTTGCAACTAATGAAAAACTGTTTTTT.

The chain employs TRBV7-2 and TRBJ2-7, with D maybe TRBD1 (5 bases). Trimming stripped 2 bases from V and 0 bases from J, with 8 bases between. This CDR3 comprises 14 residues. In germline, CDR1 is SGHTA, CDR2 FQGNSA. CDR3 region: CASSLQGSSYEQYF. As DNA, the CDR3 is TGTGCCAGCAGCTTACAGGGAAGCTCCTACGAGCAGTACTTC.

V is TRBV5-1 and J is TRBJ2-5; D possibly corresponds to TRBD2 (6 bases). Trimming took 1 base from V and 2 from J, leaving 15 bases between them. Germline V gene data show CDR1 as SGHRS and CDR2 as YFSETQ. The CDR3 consists of 16 residues. CDR3 sequence: CASSLSPAGQQETQYF. The CDR3, as DNA: TGCGCCAGCAGCTTGTCCCCCGCGGGGCAACAAGAGACCCAGTACTTC.

This clone occurred once. CDR3 amino acids: CASMRGVEQFF. CDR3 bases: TGTGCCAGCATGCGCGGCGTGGAGCAGTTCTTC. This chain links TRBV25-1 with TRBJ2-1; D gene unclear. V lost 7 bases, J lost 10 bases, and 11 bases lay in between. The germline CDR1 and CDR2 sequences are MGHDK and SYGVNS. CDR3 size: 11 residues.

This rearrangement joins TRBV13 to TRBJ2-7, with 8 bases identical to TRBD2. The CDR3 runs to 15 residues. CDR1 is PRHDT and CDR2 is FYEKMQ in the germline V gene (reference sequence). V was clipped by 4 bases and J by 2 bases; unmatched bases: 7. For the CDR3, the DNA is TGTGCCAGCAGCTCCGGCGGGACTAGTCCCTACGAGCAGTACTTC. Amino acid sequence: CASSSGGTSPYEQYF.

The rearrangement joins TRBV7-9 to TRBJ2-5, with a possible D match to TRBD2 (6 bases). The germline CDR1 and CDR2 sequences are SEHNR and FQNEAQ (reference sequence). This CDR3 has 13 amino acids. Trimming pared 5 bases from V and 5 bases from J, leaving 12 bases between. CDR3 loop: CASSRGRRETQYF. CDR3 DNA sequence: TGTGCCAGCAGCCGAGGGAGGAGGGAGACCCAGTACTTC.

The chain joins TRBV5-1 to TRBJ2-7; possibly TRBD2 for D (6 bases). Deletions cut 0 bases from V and 2 bases from J, with 12 bases between. The germline CDR1 and CDR2 sequences are SGHRS and YFSETQ. This CDR3 has 15 residues. The CDR3 is CASSLVPSVAYEQYF. CDR3 in DNA: TGCGCCAGCAGCTTGGTGCCTAGCGTAGCCTACGAGCAGTACTTC. Full variable domain (remainder filled in from reference TRBV5-1 and TRBJ2-7): KAGVTQTPRYLIKTRGQQVTLSCSPISGHRSVSWYQQTPGQGLQFLFEYFSETQRNKGNFPGRFSGRQFSNSRSEMNVSTLELGDSALYLCASSLVPSVAYEQYFGPGTRLTVT.

The chain joins TRBV11-1 to TRBJ2-5; unclear D gene. The V end was cut by 0 bases, the J end by 2 bases, with 13 bases between. The germline gives CDR1 SGHAT, CDR2 FQDESV (reference sequence). This CDR3 is built from 16 residues. The CDR3 nucleotides are TGTGCCAGCAGCTTAGCTCACCTCAACCTACAAGAGACCCAGTACTTC. This gives the protein CASSLAHLNLQETQYF.

The J gene is TRBJ1-2, the V gene TRBV27, with 8 bases that match TRBD1. Germline loops: CDR1 MNHEY, CDR2 SMNVEV (reference sequence). CDR3 length equals 13 residues. After removal of 5 bases from V and 6 bases from J, the junction contained 5 bases not matched to a gene. CDR3 bases: TGTGCCAGCAGTAAACAGACAGGGGATGGCTACACCTTC. The encoded protein is CASSKQTGDGYTF.

The chain carries TRBV7-3 and TRBJ2-7; D gene unclear. Trimming took 5 bases from V and 9 from J, leaving 14 bases between them. The V gene's germline CDR1 is SGHTA and CDR2 FQGTGA. CDR3 length equals 12 residues. The CDR3 coding sequence is TGTGCCAGCAGCCTGACTTCTCGATGGCAGTACTTC. Translation gives CASSLTSRWQYF. Variable domain in full (rest from reference TRBV7-3 and TRBJ2-7): GAGVSQTPSNKVTEKGKYVELRCDPISGHTALYWYRQSLGQGPEFLIYFQGTGAADDSGLPNDRFFAVRPEGSVSTLKIQRTERGDSAVYLCASSLTSRWQYFGPGTRLTVT.

V is TRBV18 and J is TRBJ2-7, with TRBD1 identical over 10 bases. V gave up 3 bases and J gave up 4 bases; unmatched junction bases: 3. Germline V gives CDR1 KGHSH, CDR2 LQKENI. The CDR3 spans 14 residues. This CDR3 is CASSPDRGRYEQYF. The CDR3 nucleotides are TGTGCCAGCTCACCGGACAGGGGGAGGTACGAGCAGTACTTC.

The DNA for the CDR3 is TGTGCCAGCAGGGACAGGGTTCTTAGGACCGGGGAGCTGTTTTTT. This sequence encodes CASRDRVLRTGELFF. V gene TRBV2 combines with J gene TRBJ2-2; 8 bases are a match to TRBD1. The junction had 8 bases not matched to a gene; V was cut back by 6 bases and J by 5 bases. The CDR3 is 15 residues long. CDR1 and CDR2 from the germline V gene are SNHLY and FYNNEI.